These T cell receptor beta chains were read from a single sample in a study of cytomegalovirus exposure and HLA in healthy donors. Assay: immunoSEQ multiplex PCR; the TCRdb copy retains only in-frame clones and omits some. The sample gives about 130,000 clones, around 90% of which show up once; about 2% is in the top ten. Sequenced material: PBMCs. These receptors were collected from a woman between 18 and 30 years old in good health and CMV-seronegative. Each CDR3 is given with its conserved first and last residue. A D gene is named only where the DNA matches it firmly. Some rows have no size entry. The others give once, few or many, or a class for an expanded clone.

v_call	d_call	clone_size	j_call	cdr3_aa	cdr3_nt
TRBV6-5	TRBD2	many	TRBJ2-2	CASTRGGTGELFF	TGTGCCAGCACACGGGGGGGGACCGGGGAGCTGTTTTTT
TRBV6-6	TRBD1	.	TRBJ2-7	CASTLGGDRVYEQYF	TGTGCCAGCACCTTGGGGGGGGACAGGGTATACGAGCAGTACTTC
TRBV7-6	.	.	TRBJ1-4	CASSALQGQSNEKLFF	TGTGCCAGCAGCGCCCTGCAGGGACAATCTAATGAAAAACTGTTTTTT
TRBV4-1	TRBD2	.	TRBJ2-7	CASSQERLAGLSYEQYF	TGCGCCAGCAGCCAAGAGCGACTAGCGGGGCTCTCCTACGAGCAGTACTTC
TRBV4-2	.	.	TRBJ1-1	CASSQVGENTEAFF	TGTGCCAGCAGCCAAGTAGGAGAAAACACTGAAGCTTTCTTT
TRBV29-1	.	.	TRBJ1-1	CSGRVYGTEAFF	TGCAGCGGGAGGGTGTATGGCACTGAAGCTTTCTTT
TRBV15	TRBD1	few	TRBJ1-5	CATSSGTGGLIDQPQHF	TGTGCCACCAGCAGCGGGACAGGGGGCCTCATCGATCAGCCCCAGCATTTT
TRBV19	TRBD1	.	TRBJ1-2	CASIKGQGHGYTF	TGTGCCAGTATTAAGGGACAGGGACATGGCTACACCTTC
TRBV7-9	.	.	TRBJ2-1	CASSLGFSGSLVNEQFF	TGTGCCAGCAGCTTAGGGTTCTCGGGGAGTCTGGTAAATGAGCAGTTCTTC
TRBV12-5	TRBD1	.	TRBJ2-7	CASGDTIRDSLYEQYF	TGTGCTAGTGGTGATACAATCCGGGACAGCCTCTACGAGCAGTACTTC
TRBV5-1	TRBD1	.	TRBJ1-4	CASSLQQGASTNEKLFF	TGCGCCAGCAGCTTGCAACAGGGGGCGTCAACTAATGAAAAACTGTTTTTT
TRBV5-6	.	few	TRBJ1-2	CASRPTGGSYGYTF	TGTGCCAGCAGACCGACGGGGGGCAGCTATGGCTACACCTTC
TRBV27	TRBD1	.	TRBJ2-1	CASSSQGHEQFF	TGTGCCAGCAGTTCACAGGGGCATGAGCAGTTCTTC
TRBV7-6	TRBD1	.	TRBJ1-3	CASSIRYRGSGNTIYF	TGTGCCAGCAGCATTAGGTACAGGGGCTCTGGAAACACCATATATTTT
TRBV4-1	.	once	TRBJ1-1	CASSQAVGATEAFF	TGCGCCAGCAGCCAAGCCGTGGGGGCCACTGAAGCTTTCTTT
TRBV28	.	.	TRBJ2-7	CASSPSPASPGSYEQYF	TGTGCCAGCAGTCCTAGTCCGGCCTCCCCCGGGAGTTACGAGCAGTACTTC
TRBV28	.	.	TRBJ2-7	CATTPPLLRYEQYF	TGTGCCACCACCCCCCCCCTATTACGCTACGAGCAGTACTTC
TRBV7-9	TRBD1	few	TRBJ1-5	CASSETGVFGPQHF	TGTGCCAGCAGCGAGACAGGGGTCTTTGGGCCCCAGCATTTT
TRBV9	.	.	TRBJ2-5	CASSVEGARETQYF	TGTGCCAGCAGCGTAGAGGGAGCTCGGGAGACCCAGTACTTC
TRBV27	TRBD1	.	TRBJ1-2	CASRTGTVNYGYTF	TGTGCCAGCAGGACCGGGACAGTTAACTATGGCTACACCTTC
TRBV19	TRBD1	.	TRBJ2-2	CASRARQGARRTGELFF	TGTGCCAGTAGGGCCCGACAGGGCGCGCGGCGAACCGGGGAGCTGTTTTTT
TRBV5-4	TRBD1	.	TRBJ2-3	CASSSTGRSTDTQYF	TGTGCCAGCAGCTCGACAGGGAGATCCACAGATACGCAGTATTTT